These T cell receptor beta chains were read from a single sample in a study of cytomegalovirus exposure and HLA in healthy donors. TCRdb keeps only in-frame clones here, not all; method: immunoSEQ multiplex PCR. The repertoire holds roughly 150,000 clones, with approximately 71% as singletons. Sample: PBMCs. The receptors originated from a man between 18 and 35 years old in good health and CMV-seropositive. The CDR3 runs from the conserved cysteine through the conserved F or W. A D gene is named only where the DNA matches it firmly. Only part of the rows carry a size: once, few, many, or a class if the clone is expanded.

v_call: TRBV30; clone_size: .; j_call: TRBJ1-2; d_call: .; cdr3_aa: CAWTQGHYGYTF; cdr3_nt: TGTGCCTGGACCCAGGGGCACTATGGCTACACCTTC
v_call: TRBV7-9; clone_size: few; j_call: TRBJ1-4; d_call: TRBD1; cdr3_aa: CASSLSQGDEKLFF; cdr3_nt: TGTGCCAGCAGCTTGTCTCAGGGGGATGAAAAACTGTTTTTT
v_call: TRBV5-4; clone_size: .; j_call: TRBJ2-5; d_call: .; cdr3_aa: CASSSGQKRETQYF; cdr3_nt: TGTGCCAGCAGCTCCGGACAGAAAAGAGAGACCCAGTACTTC
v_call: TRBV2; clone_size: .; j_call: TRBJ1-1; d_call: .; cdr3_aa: CASSEAPVVTEAFF; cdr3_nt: TGTGCCAGCAGTGAAGCGCCGGTCGTCACTGAAGCTTTCTTT
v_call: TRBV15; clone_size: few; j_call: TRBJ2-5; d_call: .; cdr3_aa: CATSRDQGQETQYF; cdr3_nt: TGTGCCACCAGCAGAGATCAGGGACAAGAGACCCAGTACTTC
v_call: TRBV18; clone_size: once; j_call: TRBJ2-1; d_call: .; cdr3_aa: CASSEGIGEQFF; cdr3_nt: TGTGCCAGCTCAGAGGGTATAGGTGAGCAGTTCTTC
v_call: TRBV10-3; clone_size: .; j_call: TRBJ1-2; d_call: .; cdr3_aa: CAIKGREDYGYTF; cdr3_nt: TGTGCCATCAAGGGCAGGGAGGACTATGGCTACACCTTC
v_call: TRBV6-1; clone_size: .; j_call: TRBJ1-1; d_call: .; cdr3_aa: CASSFRENTEAFF; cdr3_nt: TGTGCCAGCAGTTTCAGGGAGAACACTGAAGCTTTCTTT
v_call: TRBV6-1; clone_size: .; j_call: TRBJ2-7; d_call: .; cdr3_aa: CASRGPLSTYEQYF; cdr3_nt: TGTGCCAGCAGGGGCCCCTTAAGTACCTACGAGCAGTACTTC
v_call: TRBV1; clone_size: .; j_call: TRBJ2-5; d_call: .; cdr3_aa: CTSSQASGSGETQYF; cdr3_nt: TGCACCAGCAGCCAAGCTAGCGGGAGCGGGGAGACCCAGTACTTC
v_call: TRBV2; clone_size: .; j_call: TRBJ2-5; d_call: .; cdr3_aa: CASRGRLIARPLQETQYF; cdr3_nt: TGTGCCAGCAGGGGCCGGTTGATAGCGAGGCCACTCCAAGAGACCCAGTACTTC
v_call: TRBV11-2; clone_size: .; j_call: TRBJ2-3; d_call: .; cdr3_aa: CASSSEAGGTDTQYF; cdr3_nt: TGTGCCAGCAGCTCCGAAGCAGGTGGAACAGATACGCAGTATTTT
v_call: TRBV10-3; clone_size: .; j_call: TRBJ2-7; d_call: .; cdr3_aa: CAISEPGTRYEQYF; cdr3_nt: TGTGCCATCAGTGAGCCGGGGACACGATACGAGCAGTACTTC
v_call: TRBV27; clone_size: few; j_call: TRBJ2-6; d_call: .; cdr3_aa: CASSFRLQGGSGANVLTF; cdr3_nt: TGTGCCAGCAGTTTTCGTTTACAGGGAGGGTCTGGGGCCAACGTCCTGACTTTC
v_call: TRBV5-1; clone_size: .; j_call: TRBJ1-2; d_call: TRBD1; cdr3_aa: CASSSGQGTGDGYPF; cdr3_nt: TGCGCCAGCAGCTCGGGACAGGGAACCGGGGATGGCTACCCCTTC
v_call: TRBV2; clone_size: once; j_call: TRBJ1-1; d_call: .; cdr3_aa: CASSGSRGSPEAFF; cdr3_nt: TGTGCCAGCAGTGGTAGCCGGGGGAGCCCCGAAGCTTTCTTT
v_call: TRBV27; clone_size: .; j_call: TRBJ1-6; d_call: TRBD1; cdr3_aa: CASRHRDRVVNSPLHF; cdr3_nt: TGTGCCAGCAGGCACCGGGACAGGGTGGTCAATTCACCCCTCCACTTT
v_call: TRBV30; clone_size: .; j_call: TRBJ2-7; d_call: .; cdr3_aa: CAWMTEVYEQYF; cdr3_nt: TGTGCCTGGATGACAGAAGTCTACGAGCAGTACTTC
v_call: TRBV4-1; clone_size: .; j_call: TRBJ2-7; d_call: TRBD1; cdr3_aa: CASSLTGVSYEQYF; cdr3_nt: TGCGCCAGCAGTTTAACAGGGGTCTCCTACGAGCAGTACTTC
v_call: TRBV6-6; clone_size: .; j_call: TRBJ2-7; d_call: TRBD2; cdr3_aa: CASSLAGDYEQYF; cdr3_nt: TGTGCCAGCAGTTTAGCGGGGGACTACGAGCAGTACTTC
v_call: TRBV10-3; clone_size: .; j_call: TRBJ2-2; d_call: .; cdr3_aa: CAISGQPNTGELFF; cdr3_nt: TGTGCCATCAGTGGACAGCCGAACACCGGGGAGCTGTTTTTT
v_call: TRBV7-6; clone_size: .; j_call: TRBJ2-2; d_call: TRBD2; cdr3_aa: CASSLLAGGDTGELFF; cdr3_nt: TGTGCCAGCAGCTTACTAGCGGGAGGTGACACCGGGGAGCTGTTTTTT
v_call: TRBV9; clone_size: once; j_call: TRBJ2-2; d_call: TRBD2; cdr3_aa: CASSGTSTNTGELFF; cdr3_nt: TGTGCCAGCAGCGGGACTAGCACGAACACCGGGGAGCTGTTTTTT
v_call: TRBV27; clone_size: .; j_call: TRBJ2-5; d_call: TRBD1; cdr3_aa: CASSVMTGSKTQYF; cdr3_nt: TGTGCCAGCAGTGTGATGACAGGGTCCAAGACCCAGTACTTC
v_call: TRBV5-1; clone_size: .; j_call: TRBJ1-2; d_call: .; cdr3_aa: CASSLITGGGYTF; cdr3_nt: TGCGCCAGCAGCTTGATAACAGGCGGTGGCTACACCTTC
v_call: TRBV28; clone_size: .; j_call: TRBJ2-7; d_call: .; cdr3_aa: CASSLSPYEQYF; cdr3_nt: TGTGCCAGCAGTTTATCTCCCTACGAGCAGTACTTC
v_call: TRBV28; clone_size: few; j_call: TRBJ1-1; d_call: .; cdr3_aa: CASSLTAVNTEAFF; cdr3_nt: TGTGCCAGCAGTCTCACAGCAGTGAACACTGAAGCTTTCTTT
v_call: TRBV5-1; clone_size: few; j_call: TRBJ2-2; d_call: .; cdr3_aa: CASSLTGNPGTNTGELFF; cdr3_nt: TGCGCCAGCAGCCTAACAGGGAATCCGGGGACGAACACCGGGGAGCTGTTTTTT
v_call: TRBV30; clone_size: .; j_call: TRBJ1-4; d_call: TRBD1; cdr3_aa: CAWEKQGGPTNEKLFF; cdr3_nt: TGTGCCTGGGAGAAACAGGGGGGACCTACTAATGAAAAACTGTTTTTT
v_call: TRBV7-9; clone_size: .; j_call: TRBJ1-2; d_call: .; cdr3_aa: CASSLEFNSGSYTF; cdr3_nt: TGTGCCAGCAGCTTAGAGTTTAACAGCGGGAGCTACACCTTC
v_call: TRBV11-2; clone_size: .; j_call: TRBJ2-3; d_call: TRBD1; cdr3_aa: CASSTQTGGGTDTQYF; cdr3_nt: TGTGCCAGCAGCACACAGACAGGGGGCGGAACGGATACGCAGTATTTT
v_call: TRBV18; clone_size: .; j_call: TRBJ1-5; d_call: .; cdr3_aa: CASSPGATNQPQHF; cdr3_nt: TGTGCCAGCTCACCGGGGGCCACAAATCAGCCCCAGCATTTT
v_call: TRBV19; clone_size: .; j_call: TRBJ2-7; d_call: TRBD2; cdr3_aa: CASSSGSAASYEQYF; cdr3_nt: TGTGCCAGTAGTAGCGGGAGCGCCGCCTCATACGAGCAGTACTTC